This TCR beta chain was profiled in a study of vaccination and CD4 T cells after COVID-19 (dated by TCRdb to 2021 to 2024). A note on the overall study: Six males and four females were included in the convalescent cohort, with two Hispanic individuals, seven Caucasians, two Asians and one multiracial person represented. Two doses of either the Pfizer-BioNTech BNT162b2 vaccine (n=8) or the Moderna mRNA-1273 vaccine (n=2) were administered to participants. Post-COVID blood samples were collected from convalescent patients a median of about 92 days after diagnosis, with a range of roughly 30 to 161 days. Post-vaccine blood samples were taken a median of about 77 days after the second vaccine dose, with a range of roughly 13 to 250 days. Culture stimuli were overlapping spike peptide pools from SARS-CoV-2 and from the common cold coronaviruses HCoV-NL63, HCoV-OC43 and HCoV-229E. As controls, cultures received a CEFX viral epitope pool (the positive control), an HIV-1 Nef peptide pool (the negative control), or no peptide at all. The spike-specific CD4+ TCR repertoire was compared before and after mRNA vaccination in under 11 COVID-19 convalescent patients and a handful of infection-naive healthy vaccine recipients. What the study reported, not specific to this receptor: The median count of SARS-CoV-2-reactive clonotypes went up from about 23 after infection to a few dozen after vaccination, although the change was not significant. In convalescent patients, a median roughly 85% of post-vaccine SARS-CoV-2-reactive clones were detected only after vaccination, suggesting vaccine-specific priming. Only a relatively small number of convalescent patients were included in the study, and early timepoints following natural infection were not analyzed. Of the vaccine-specific clones in convalescent patients, 304 of 307, or nearly all, reacted only to SARS-CoV-2 spike and did not cross-react with common cold coronaviruses.

The library was made by PCR. DNA from cultured CD4+ T cells was subjected to TCR sequencing with the Oncomine TCR Beta short-read assay at the Johns Hopkins FTIC core. The QIAamp micro DNA kit was used to extract genomic DNA from the cultured CD4+ T cells. Oncomine TCR Beta libraries made from cultured CD4+ T cells were pooled using unique dual indexes and sequenced on an Illumina iSeq 100. The original pipeline was this. Non-productive sequences were removed, and CDR3s not starting with C, not ending with F or W, or shorter than 7 amino acids were discarded. The MANAFEST web application identified antigen-specific clonotypes by comparing peptide-stimulated wells against reference wells and other culture wells. Positive clones required FDR below 0.05, an odds ratio above 5, and productive frequency above 0.1% in at least two of three replicate wells. A clonotype counted as cross-reactive if it showed significant expansion both in the SARS-CoV-2 spike wells and in at least one common cold coronavirus spike condition. CDR3 homology was assessed with Levenshtein distances (stringdist) and unrooted phylogenetic trees (ape) in R version 3.6.1. The public reads were reanalyzed by TCRdb: fastp trimming at Q25, MiXCR alignment, in-frame beta chains only. Merged by CDR3 protein, the rows form single entries marked with the most common genes and DNA. For this entry, the V and J calls and clone size follow TCRdb and not the study's own pipeline. The sample yields 10,000 or so distinct CDR3 sequences; approximately 24% were counted once. More than 45% of the sample goes to the ten largest clones.

This clonotype appeared a few times. Its binding antigen is unknown. Nothing much larger sits one base from this clone, and base qualities are not available. Taken from the germline V gene (reference sequence), the CDR1 and CDR2 loops are LNHNV and YYDKDF. V ends up 4 bases short and J 2 bases short, with an unmatched junction base count of 18. Inclusive of the bounding cysteine and phenylalanine, the CDR3 is 19 residues long. Solely the CDR3 DNA is kept, with 57 bases framed from the first base. The treatment or condition label on this specimen signifies: roughly 10-day PBMC culture with coronavirus spike peptide pools or control peptides (ViraFEST assay). The ViraFEST assay, used in the study, expanded antigen-specific T cells with peptide pools and then identified the expanded clonotypes through TCR sequencing. Negative nucleocapsid antibody tests taken both before and after vaccination confirmed that the healthy vaccine recipients had no prior SARS-CoV-2 infection. Around 2 million PBMCs per well were cultured in IMDM with roughly 5% human AB serum and 8.5 to 10 IU/ml IL-2, plus 10 ug/ml peptide pools. Half of the culture medium was replaced with fresh IL-2-containing medium on days 3 and 7. After 10 to 11 days of culture, CD4+ T cells were isolated by negative selection with the EasySep CD4+ T cell isolation kit. Ficoll-Paque Plus gradient centrifugation was used to isolate PBMCs from whole blood, and the isolated PBMCs were then either used fresh or cryopreserved at -140C. Culture conditions were generally each tested in triplicate wells.

This receptor chain uses TRBV15 and TRBJ2-7; 9 nucleotides in the junction match TRBD2. The TCR was taken from a human donor who received a COVID-19 vaccine. The specimen comprised CD4+ T cells from blood, cultured in vitro, sampled before SARS-CoV-2 vaccination. The sequenced DNA: TGTGCCACCAGCATCCTCCCCGATCTACCATCTAGCGGGGCCTACGAGCAGTACTTC. Translated, it reads CATSILPDLPSSGAYEQYF.